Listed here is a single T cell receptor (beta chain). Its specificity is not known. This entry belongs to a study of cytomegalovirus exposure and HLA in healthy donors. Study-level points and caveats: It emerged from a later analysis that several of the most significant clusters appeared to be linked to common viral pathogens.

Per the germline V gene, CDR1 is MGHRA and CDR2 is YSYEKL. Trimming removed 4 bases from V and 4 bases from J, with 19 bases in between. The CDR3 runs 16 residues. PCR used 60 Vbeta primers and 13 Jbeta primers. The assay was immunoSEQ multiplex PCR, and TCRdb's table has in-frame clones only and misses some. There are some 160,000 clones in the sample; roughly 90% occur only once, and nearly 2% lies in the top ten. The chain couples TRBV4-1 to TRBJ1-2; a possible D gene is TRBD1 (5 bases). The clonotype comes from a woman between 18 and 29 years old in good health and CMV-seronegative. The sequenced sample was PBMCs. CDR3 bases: TGCGCCAGCAGCCCTGGGGTAGTTAGGGGCCTCTATGGCTACACCTTC. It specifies CASSPGVVRGLYGYTF.